Sequencing of this T cell receptor beta chain was carried out in a study of early stage breast cancer tumors. Regarding the study as a whole: Tumor and normal breast were distinguished via blood comparison in about 90% of the 16 patients.

Concerning this clone: Its antigen is currently unknown.

The CDR3 has 13 amino acids. V shed 7 bases and J shed 0 bases, with 4 bases lying between them. Germline V CDR1 and CDR2: SNHLY, FYNNEI. Libraries were prepared by immunoSEQ multiplex PCR; TCRdb keeps only in-frame clonotypes and omits some of them. The sample has some 20,000 clones, around four fifths seen once; the top ten hold roughly 1.8%. V and J are TRBV2 and TRBJ2-6; D ambiguous. The sequenced material came from blood. The receptor was isolated from a person in their 70s with breast cancer. As DNA, the CDR3 is TGTGCCAGCAAACTCTCTGGGGCCAACGTCCTGACTTTC. This sequence encodes CASKLSGANVLTF.